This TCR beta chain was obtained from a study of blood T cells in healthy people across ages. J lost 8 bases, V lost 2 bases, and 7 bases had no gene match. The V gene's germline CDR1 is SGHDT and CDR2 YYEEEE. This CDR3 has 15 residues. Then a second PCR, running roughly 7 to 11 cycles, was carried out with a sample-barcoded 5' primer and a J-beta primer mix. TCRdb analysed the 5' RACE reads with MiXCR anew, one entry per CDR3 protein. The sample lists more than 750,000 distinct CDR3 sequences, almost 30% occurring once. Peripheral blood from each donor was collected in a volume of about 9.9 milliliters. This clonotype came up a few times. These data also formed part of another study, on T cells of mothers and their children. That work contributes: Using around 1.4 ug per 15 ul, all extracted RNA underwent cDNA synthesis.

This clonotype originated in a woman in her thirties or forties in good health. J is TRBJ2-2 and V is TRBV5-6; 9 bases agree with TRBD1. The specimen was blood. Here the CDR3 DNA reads TGTGCCAGCAGCTTCGGGGACAGGGTTAGTGGGGAGCTGTTTTTT. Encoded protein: CASSFGDRVSGELFF.